This T cell receptor beta chain emerged from a study of T cells in localized non-small cell lung cancer. TCRdb's copy holds only in-frame clones and misses some; the assay was immunoSEQ multiplex PCR. The table includes roughly 16,000 clones, approximately 91% detected once. Broader study findings: In adjacent lung, a median around 52 of the top 100 tumor clones were found. Greater T cell density in blood accompanied longer overall survival.

On this clone itself: Its cognate antigen is unknown.

The TCR originated in an older female donor with stage III squamous cell lung carcinoma. The sample in question was peripheral blood, obtained before any cancer treatment.

CDR3 residues: CASSRTAHYGYTF. The CDR3 DNA sequence: TGCGCCAGCAGCCGGACAGCACACTATGGCTACACCTTC. The chain combines TRBV23-1 with TRBJ1-2; D possibly corresponds to TRBD1 (6 bases). TRBV23-1 is marked as an open reading frame, function uncertain. Trimming took off 6 bases at V and 3 bases at J, with 11 bases between the two ends. There are 13 residues in the CDR3.